This T cell receptor (beta chain) was captured by sequencing in a study of OX40 agonist ivuxolimab in advanced cancers. Study background: It was permissible to have had prior anti-PD-1, anti-PD-L1 or anti-CTLA-4 therapy, and around 43% had some.

This table comes from immunoSEQ multiplex PCR, and its TCRdb copy is limited to in-frame clones, with some not included. Altogether 40,000 to 55,000 clones are present, about 88% being singletons, with the ten largest covering roughly 12%. The CDR3 spans 12 residues. With 2 bases removed from V and 10 bases from J, the gap between germline ends came to 9 bases. CDR1 is WSHSY and CDR2 is SAAADI in the germline V gene. The sequence derives from an adult with an advanced solid tumor such as melanoma, head and neck, liver or kidney cancer. This specimen consisted of CD4+ or CD8+ T cells sorted from blood, obtained in a trial of the OX40 agonist ivuxolimab. The chain couples TRBV10-2 to TRBJ2-1; D gene uncertain. The CDR3 sequence is CASSENGPEQFF. In nucleotides, the CDR3 is TGCGCCAGCAGTGAGAACGGCCCCGAGCAGTTCTTC.